These 8 T cell receptor beta chains were sequenced from one sample in a study of blood T cell repertoires in COVID-19. Repertoires were generated with immunoSEQ multiplex PCR, while TCRdb's copy carries only in-frame clones and drops some. Here the sample spans about 200,000 clones, approximately 86% being singletons. The sequencing sample was made of peripheral blood. The source is a man in his 60s with acute or convalescent COVID-19.

This chain connects TRBV6-1 to TRBJ2-2, with a weak D call TRBD2 (7 bases). The CDR3 consists of 18 residues. The germline gives CDR1 MNHNS, CDR2 SASEGT. Trimming pared 4 bases from V and 6 bases from J, leaving 24 bases between. The CDR3 region is CASSGDPRGGNLAGELFF. In DNA, the CDR3 is TGTGCCAGCAGTGGGGACCCGAGGGGGGGCAATTTAGCCGGGGAGCTGTTTTTT.

The V gene is TRBV5-1, the J gene TRBJ1-1; D call uncertain. Germline V gives CDR1 SGHRS, CDR2 YFSETQ. The CDR3 sequence is 14 residues long. The V and J ends lost 1 base and 3 bases respectively, with 10 bases between them. The CDR3 spells CASSLSLSHTEAFF. The CDR3 nucleotides are TGCGCCAGCAGCTTGAGCCTGAGCCACACTGAAGCTTTCTTT.

V usage is TRBV5-5 and J usage is TRBJ2-5; a weak D match, TRBD2 (6 bases). Trimming took off 2 bases at V and 1 base at J, with 15 bases between the two ends. The CDR3 spans 16 residues. Per the germline V gene, CDR1 is SGHKS and CDR2 is YYEKEE (reference sequence). As DNA, the CDR3 is TGTGCCAGCAGCTTCGTGGGGGGAGCGGGCCAAGAGACCCAGTACTTC. Translating gives CASSFVGGAGQETQYF.

This rearrangement joins TRBV28 to TRBJ2-7; D is perhaps TRBD1 (8 bases). Germline values: CDR1 MDHEN, CDR2 SYDVKM. Trimming took 5 bases from V and 6 from J, leaving 20 bases between them. The CDR3 contains 15 residues. CDR3 region: CASSTGGGTFGEQYF. DNA of the CDR3: TGTGCCAGCAGTACAGGGGGGGGAACCTTCGGCGAGCAGTACTTC.

CDR3 region: CASSSRGLAGNNEQFF. DNA of the CDR3: TGTGCCAGTAGTTCCAGGGGACTAGCGGGGAACAATGAGCAGTTCTTC. This rearrangement joins TRBV19 to TRBJ2-1, with 13 bases identical to TRBD2. The CDR3 covers 16 residues. V dropped 5 bases and J dropped 5; count of bases not matched to a gene: 6. Germline-derived CDR1 and CDR2 are LNHDA and SQIVND (reference sequence).

This chain joins TRBV4-1 and TRBJ2-2; 11 bases are shared with TRBD2. V lost 2 bases and J lost 0; bases outside the gene matches: 11. Germline V lookup: CDR1 MGHRA, CDR2 YSYEKL. The CDR3 sequence is 20 residues long. CDR3 DNA: TGCGCCAGCAGCCAAAAAGCGGCTAGCGGGGGGATGGCGAACACCGGGGAGCTGTTTTTT. Translating gives CASSQKAASGGMANTGELFF.

The rearrangement joins TRBV11-2 to TRBJ1-4; TRBD1 matches at 8 bases. CDR3 length: 16 amino acids. CDR1 is SGHAT, CDR2 FQNNGV, per germline. V shed 7 bases and J 7 bases; nucleotides not matched to a gene: 14. The CDR3 loop reads CASNSGSGGIGEKLFF. The DNA for the CDR3 is TGTGCCAGCAACAGTGGGTCAGGGGGCATAGGTGAAAAACTGTTTTTT.

The chain carries TRBV5-5 and TRBJ2-5, with a tentative D call TRBD2 (5 bases). CDR3 length: 15 residues. Germline V gives CDR1 SGHKS, CDR2 YYEKEE (reference sequence). The V and J ends lost 4 bases and 1 base respectively, with 14 bases between them. CDR3 protein: CASSRPAAAQETQYF. DNA for the CDR3: TGTGCCAGCAGCCGGCCCGCAGCGGCCCAAGAGACCCAGTACTTC.